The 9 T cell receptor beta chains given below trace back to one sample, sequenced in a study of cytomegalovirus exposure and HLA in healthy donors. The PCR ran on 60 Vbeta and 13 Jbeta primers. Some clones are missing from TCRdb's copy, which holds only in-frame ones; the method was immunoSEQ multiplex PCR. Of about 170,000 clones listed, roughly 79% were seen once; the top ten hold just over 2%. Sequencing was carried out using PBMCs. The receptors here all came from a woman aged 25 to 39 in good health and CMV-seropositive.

The CDR3 is CASYRLQGASAFF. DNA of the CDR3: TGTGCCAGCTATCGCTTACAGGGGGCATCAGCTTTCTTT. This sequence joins TRBV6-5 and TRBJ1-1, with 9 bases fitting TRBD1. With V trimmed by 8 bases and J by 10 bases, 11 bases remained unmatched. The CDR3 consists of 13 residues. The germline CDR1 and CDR2 sequences are MNHEY and SVGAGI.

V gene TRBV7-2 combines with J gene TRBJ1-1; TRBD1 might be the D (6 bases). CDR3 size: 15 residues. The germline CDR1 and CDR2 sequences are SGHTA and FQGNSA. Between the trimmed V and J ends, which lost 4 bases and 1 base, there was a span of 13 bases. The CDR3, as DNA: TGTGCCAGCAGCTCCTGGACAGATCAGAACACTGAAGCTTTCTTT. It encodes CASSSWTDQNTEAFF. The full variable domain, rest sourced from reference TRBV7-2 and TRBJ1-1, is GAGVSQSPSNKVTEKGKDVELRCDPISGHTALYWYRQSLGQGLEFLIYFQGNSAPDKSGLPSDRFSAERTGGSVSTLTIQRTQQEDSAVYLCASSSWTDQNTEAFFGQGTRLTVV.

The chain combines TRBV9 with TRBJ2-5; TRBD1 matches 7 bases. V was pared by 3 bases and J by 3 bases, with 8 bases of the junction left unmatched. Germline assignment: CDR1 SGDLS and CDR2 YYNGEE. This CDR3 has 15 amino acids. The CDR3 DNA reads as TGTGCCAGCAGCGCTAGGGACAGAATTAAAGAGACCCAGTACTTC. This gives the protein CASSARDRIKETQYF. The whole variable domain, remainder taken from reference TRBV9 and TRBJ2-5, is DSGVTQTPKHLITATGQRVTLRCSPRSGDLSVYWYQQSLDQGLQFLIQYYNGEERAKGNILERFSAQQFPDLHSELNLSSLELGDSALYFCASSARDRIKETQYFGPGTRLLVL.

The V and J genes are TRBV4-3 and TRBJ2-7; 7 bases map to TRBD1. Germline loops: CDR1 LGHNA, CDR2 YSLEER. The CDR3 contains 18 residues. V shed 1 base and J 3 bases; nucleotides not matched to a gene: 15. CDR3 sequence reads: CASSQGKGTGTAFYEQYF. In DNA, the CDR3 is TGCGCCAGCAGCCAAGGGAAGGGAACAGGGACAGCTTTCTACGAGCAGTACTTC.

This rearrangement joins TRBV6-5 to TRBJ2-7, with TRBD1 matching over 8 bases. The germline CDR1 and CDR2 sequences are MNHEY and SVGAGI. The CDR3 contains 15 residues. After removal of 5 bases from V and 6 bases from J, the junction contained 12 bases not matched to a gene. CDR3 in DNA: TGTGCCAGCAGTCGGAACCGGGCAGGGGGCCTCGAGCAGTACTTC. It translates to CASSRNRAGGLEQYF.

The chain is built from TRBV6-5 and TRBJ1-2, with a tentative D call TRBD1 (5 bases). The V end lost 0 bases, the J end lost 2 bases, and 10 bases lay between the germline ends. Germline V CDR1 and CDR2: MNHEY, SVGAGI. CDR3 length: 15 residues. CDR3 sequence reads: CASSYSFGGNYGYTF. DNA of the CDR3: TGTGCCAGCAGTTACTCCTTCGGGGGGAACTATGGCTACACCTTC.

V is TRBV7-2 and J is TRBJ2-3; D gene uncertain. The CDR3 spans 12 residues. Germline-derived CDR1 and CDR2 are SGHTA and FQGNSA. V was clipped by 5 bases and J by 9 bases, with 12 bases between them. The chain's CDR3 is CASSLLESTQYF. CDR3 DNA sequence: TGTGCCAGCAGCCTCCTGGAGTCAACGCAGTATTTT.

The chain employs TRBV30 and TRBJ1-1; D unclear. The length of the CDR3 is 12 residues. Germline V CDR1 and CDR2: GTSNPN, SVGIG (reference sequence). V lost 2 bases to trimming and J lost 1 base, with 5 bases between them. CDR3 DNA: TGTGCCTGGAGTCCAGGGAACACTGAAGCTTTCTTT. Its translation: CAWSPGNTEAFF.

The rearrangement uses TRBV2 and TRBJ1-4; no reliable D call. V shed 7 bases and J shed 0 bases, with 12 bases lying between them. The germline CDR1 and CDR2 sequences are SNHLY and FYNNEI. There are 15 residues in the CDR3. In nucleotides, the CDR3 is TGTGCCAGCAATCATTTCGGGGCAACTAATGAAAAACTGTTTTTT. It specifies CASNHFGATNEKLFF. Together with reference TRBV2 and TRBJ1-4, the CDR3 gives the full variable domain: EPEVTQTPSHQVTQMGQEVILRCVPISNHLYFYWYRQILGQKVEFLVSFYNNEISEKSEIFDDQFSVERPDGSNFTLKIRSTKLEDSAMYFCASNHFGATNEKLFFGSGTQLSVL.